This T cell receptor (beta chain) derives from a study of identifying expanded T cells in peripheral blood. To note about this clone: Its antigen is undetermined.

Sequenced by immunoSEQ multiplex PCR; TCRdb stores in-frame clones only, minus some. The sample includes 90,000 or so clones, 70% to 90% of them seen just once. Overall study findings and caveats: Differentially abundant clones: roughly 1.2 between replicates, roughly 16 at about two weeks, 19 at four.

Germline loops: CDR1 SGHTA, CDR2 FQGNSA. This CDR3 comprises 13 residues. Trimming shortened V by 5 bases and J by 5 bases, and 9 bases separated the two germline ends. This sequence was found in a person aged 18 to 70 in good health. Sequencing input: blood. The chain links TRBV7-2 to TRBJ1-4, with D unresolved. CDR3 nucleotides: TGTGCCAGCAGCCGTGACAAAAATGAAAAACTGTTTTTT. As protein: CASSRDKNEKLFF.